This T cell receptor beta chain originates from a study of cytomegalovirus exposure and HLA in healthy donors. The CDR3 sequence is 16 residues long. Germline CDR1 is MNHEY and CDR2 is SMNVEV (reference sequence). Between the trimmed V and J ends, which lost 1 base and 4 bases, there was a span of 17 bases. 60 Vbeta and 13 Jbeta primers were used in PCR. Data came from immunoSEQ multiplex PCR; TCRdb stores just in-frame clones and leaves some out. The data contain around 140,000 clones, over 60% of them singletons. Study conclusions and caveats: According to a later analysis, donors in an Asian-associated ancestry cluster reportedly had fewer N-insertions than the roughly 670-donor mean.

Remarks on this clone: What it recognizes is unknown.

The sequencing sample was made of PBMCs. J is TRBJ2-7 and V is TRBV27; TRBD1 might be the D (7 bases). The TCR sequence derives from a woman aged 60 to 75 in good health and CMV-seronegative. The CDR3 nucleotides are TGTGCCAGCAGTTTATGGTGGCAGGGGGGACCTTACGAGCAGTACTTC. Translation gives CASSLWWQGGPYEQYF.